These 5 T cell receptor beta chains were all obtained from the same sample, sequenced in a study of blood T cell repertoires in COVID-19. Some clones are missing from TCRdb's copy, which holds only in-frame ones; the method was immunoSEQ multiplex PCR. The sample consists of about 150,000 clones, about 80% of them appearing once. Sequenced sample: peripheral blood. The receptors here all came from a man aged 55 to 69 with acute or convalescent COVID-19.

This clone was seen more than once but under ten times. The chain is built from TRBV24-1 and TRBJ1-6; D is undetermined. The CDR3 consists of 14 residues. Per the germline V gene, CDR1 is KGHDR and CDR2 is SFDVKD. Trimming removed 5 bases at V and 7 bases at J, with 11 bases between. CDR3 DNA sequence: TGTGCCACCAGTGTTTCCGGCGGGAATTCACCCCTCCACTTT. Translated, it gives CATSVSGGNSPLHF.

This chain joins TRBV5-3 and TRBJ1-5, with 9 bases lining up with TRBD1. TRBV5-3 qualifies as an ORF whose function is uncertain. The length of the CDR3 is 15 residues. V lost 0 bases, J lost 4 bases, and 2 bases stayed unmatched. CDR3 protein: CARSLGGTGNQPQHF. The CDR3 DNA sequence: TGTGCCAGAAGCTTGGGCGGGACAGGGAATCAGCCCCAGCATTTT.

This chain links TRBV27 with TRBJ2-7, with 7 nucleotides matching TRBD2. The CDR3 sequence is 13 residues long. Germline lookup yields CDR1 MNHEY and CDR2 SMNVEV (reference sequence). After removal of 3 bases from V and 2 bases from J, the junction contained 1 base not matched to a gene. CDR3 residues: CASSFAGAYEQYF. The CDR3 nucleotides are TGTGCCAGCAGTTTTGCGGGAGCCTACGAGCAGTACTTC.

This clone is a singleton in its sample. The CDR3 reads CATGGEGLDEQFF. The CDR3 DNA follows: TGTGCCACCGGAGGGGAAGGGTTGGATGAGCAGTTCTTC. The gene calls are TRBV24-1 and TRBJ2-1; D possibly corresponds to TRBD2 (6 bases). CDR1 is KGHDR and CDR2 is SFDVKD in the germline V gene. Trimming shortened V by 9 bases and J by 8 bases, and 16 bases separated the two germline ends. The length of the CDR3 is 13 residues.

The chain couples TRBV6-6 to TRBJ2-5; possible D gene TRBD1, 6 bases. CDR3 length: 15 amino acids. V was cut by 2 bases and J by 4 bases, with 14 bases left in between. CDR1 is MNHNY and CDR2 is SVGAGI in the germline V gene (reference sequence). In DNA form, the CDR3 reads TGTGCCAGCAGTTACGGGGGCGGCGCGGGAGAGACCCAGTACTTC. This encodes CASSYGGGAGETQYF.